This passage covers 10 T cell receptor beta chains from one sample sequenced in a study of blood T cell repertoires in COVID-19 (dated by TCRdb to about 2020). The library came from the immunoSEQ multiplex PCR assay. In its TCRdb copy, this immuneACCESS table keeps in-frame sequences only and misses some clones. Where compared with another copy, unresolved V genes explain less than half of these, and the others have no known cause. The sample profile shows around 40,000 clones; around 91% of them were found once. Together, the top ten hold about 10% of the sample. The sequencing input was peripheral blood. The receptors come from a man aged 25-45 years with active or convalescent COVID-19.

The rearrangement links TRBV20-1 to TRBJ1-2, with D tentatively TRBD1 (5 bases). Germline V CDR1 and CDR2: DFQATT, SNEGSKA (reference sequence). V was trimmed by 3 bases and J by 4 bases, leaving 18 bases between them. This CDR3 contains 15 residues. This CDR3 is CSASVSGLTGYGYTF. CDR3 nucleotide sequence: TGCAGTGCTAGTGTGTCAGGGCTCACGGGCTATGGCTACACCTTC.

This clone came up once. The rearrangement uses TRBV9 and TRBJ1-5; the match to TRBD1 covers 10 bases. After removal of 4 bases from V and 1 base from J, the junction contained 2 bases not matched to a gene. Germline-derived CDR1 and CDR2 are SGDLS and YYNGEE. The CDR3 totals 15 residues. CDR3 DNA sequence: TGTGCCAGCAGCCCGGGACAGGGGAGCAATCAGCCCCAGCATTTT. Translation: CASSPGQGSNQPQHF.

V is TRBV7-2 and J is TRBJ1-1; D might be TRBD1 (6 bases). Germline lookup yields CDR1 SGHTA and CDR2 FQGNSA. The CDR3 is 14 amino acids. V was pared by 2 bases and J by 5 bases, with 12 bases between. The CDR3 sequence: CASSLLTGITEAFF. CDR3 DNA sequence: TGTGCCAGCAGCTTACTTACAGGGATTACTGAAGCTTTCTTT. Supplemented by reference TRBV7-2 and TRBJ1-1, the full variable domain reads GAGVSQSPSNKVTEKGKDVELRCDPISGHTALYWYRQSLGQGLEFLIYFQGNSAPDKSGLPSDRFSAERTGGSVSTLTIQRTQQEDSAVYLCASSLLTGITEAFFGQGTRLTVV.

This clone has a handful of counts. The chain recombines TRBV7-9 with TRBJ2-7, with D uncertain. CDR3 size: 17 residues. The germline CDR1 and CDR2 sequences are SEHNR and FQNEAQ (reference sequence). With 1 base removed from V and 0 bases from J, the gap between germline ends came to 16 bases. The DNA for the CDR3 is TGTGCCAGCAGCTTAGTGGGCGCACCTAAGTACTCCTACGAGCAGTACTTC. It yields the protein CASSLVGAPKYSYEQYF.

The J gene is TRBJ1-2, the V gene TRBV5-1; TRBD1 aligns across 8 bases. The CDR3 spans 14 residues. Unmatched junction bases numbered 8, after V lost 4 bases and J lost 6 bases. Looked up from germline, CDR1 is SGHRS and CDR2 is YFSETQ. CDR3 residues: CASSTSRTGNGYTF. The CDR3 DNA is TGCGCCAGCAGCACCTCCCGGACAGGGAATGGCTACACCTTC. Drawing the rest from reference TRBV5-1 and TRBJ1-2, the complete variable domain is KAGVTQTPRYLIKTRGQQVTLSCSPISGHRSVSWYQQTPGQGLQFLFEYFSETQRNKGNFPGRFSGRQFSNSRSEMNVSTLELGDSALYLCASSTSRTGNGYTFGSGTRLTVV.

This chain connects TRBV4-1 to TRBJ2-4, with 8 bases that match TRBD2. The CDR3 sequence is 16 residues long. Germline CDR1 reads MGHRA; CDR2 reads YSYEKL. J gave up 6 bases and V 1 base, and 8 bases lay outside the gene matches. The chain's CDR3 is CASSQVSTGGPNIQYF. CDR3 bases: TGCGCCAGCAGCCAAGTCAGTACGGGAGGGCCAAACATTCAGTACTTC.

This rearrangement joins TRBV29-1 to TRBJ2-3, with 8 bases that match TRBD2. Trimming cost V 1 base and J 4 bases; bases outside gene matches: 7. Germline V CDR1 and CDR2: SQVTM, ANQGSEA. The CDR3 loop spans 15 amino acids. The CDR3 nucleotides read TGCAGCGTTGAAGGAAACGGGGGGGCCGCAGATACGCAGTATTTT. The encoded protein is CSVEGNGGAADTQYF.

The chain joins TRBV7-8 to TRBJ1-1, with D perhaps TRBD1 (6 bases). Looked up from germline, CDR1 is SGHVS and CDR2 is FQNEAQ. The CDR3 is 13 amino acids. V lost 8 bases to trimming and J lost 0 bases, with 10 bases between them. The CDR3 spells CASAGAVNTEAFF. DNA for the CDR3: TGTGCCAGCGCGGGGGCCGTGAACACTGAAGCTTTCTTT.

This clone was seen a single time. This sequence joins TRBV4-2 and TRBJ2-5; 10 bases agree with TRBD2. V was pared by 3 bases and J by 5 bases, with 9 bases of the junction left unmatched. The CDR3 length is 16 residues. Germline CDR1 reads LGHNA; CDR2 reads YNFKEQ. CDR3 bases: TGTGCCAGCAGCCAGCCTCGGCTAGCGGGAGAGGAGACCCAGTACTTC. This encodes CASSQPRLAGEETQYF.

The J gene is TRBJ2-3, the V gene TRBV25-1; 9 bases line up with TRBD1. The germline V gene has CDR1 MGHDK and CDR2 SYGVNS. Unmatched junction bases numbered 6, after V lost 2 bases and J lost 6 bases. There are 15 residues in the CDR3. The CDR3 DNA follows: TGTGCCAGCAGTGAACCGGGACAGGGCGGGGATACGCAGTATTTT. This encodes CASSEPGQGGDTQYF.